Described below is a single T cell receptor (beta chain) sequence and its context. Its binding antigen is unknown. No per-base quality is available; no much larger clone lies one base away. Ends trimmed: V by 3 bases, J by 2 bases; bases unmatched to a gene: 6. From the germline V gene, CDR1 is KGHSH and CDR2 is LQKENI. From its cysteine to its phenylalanine, the CDR3 spans 16 amino acids. The read is trimmed to its CDR3 DNA, 48 bases read in frame from base 1. The sample comes from a study of T-cell reconstitution after alpha-beta-depleted transplantation in children (dated by TCRdb to 2015 to 2016). As for the study more broadly: The study quantitatively tracked T-cell immune reconstitution after TCRalphabeta/CD19-depleted allogeneic hematopoietic cell transplantation in children using TCR repertoire profiling. Broad study findings and their caveats: Apparently early alphabetaT-cell count recovery about two months after transplant reportedly relied on only several hundred rapidly expanded clones derived from non-depleted graft cells. In some patients, the high TCRbeta diversity seen at day 60 was put down to recipient T cells and intrathymic progenitors that had survived conditioning. Over the following months the frequencies of hyperexpanded clones went down, and after one year T-cell counts and TCRbeta diversity were mostly credited to newly produced T cells.

Receptor amplification or capture employed PCR. TCRdb records Illumina HiSeq 2500 as the sequencer. TCR library preparation used molecular barcoding, with unique molecular identifiers applied to normalize quantification of the TCRbeta repertoire. TCRdb's own reprocessing of the public reads used fastp at Q25 and MiXCR and kept productive beta chains. Each entry is one CDR3 protein sequence, shown with its most common DNA and genes. The sample contains around 250,000 distinct CDR3 sequences, 20% to 30% of them found a single time. The ten largest make up 2.6% of the sample. The sample's treatment or condition label, decoded: allogeneic hematopoietic cell transplantation with graft depleted of TCRalphabeta T cells and CD19 B cells. The children who served as transplant recipients had been given grafts of TCRalphabeta/CD19-depleted allogeneic hematopoietic cells.

The TCR was taken from a girl aged 2-10 years with Fanconi anemia, due to receive a stem cell transplant. Sample: PBMCs, taken before TCRalphabeta/CD19-depleted stem cell transplant. The chain uses TRBV18 and TRBJ2-3; TRBD2 aligns with 9 central bases. The CDR3 in this case is CASSPGLAQVTDTQYF. The DNA sequence is given as TGTGCCAGCTCACCGGGACTAGCTCAGGTCACAGATACGCAGTATTTT.